The 13 T cell receptor beta chains reported below all come from one sample, sequenced in a study of cytomegalovirus exposure and HLA in healthy donors. PCR was performed using 60 Vbeta and 13 Jbeta primers. TCRdb keeps only in-frame clones here, not all; method: immunoSEQ multiplex PCR. The sample records some 130,000 clones, roughly 70% being singletons. The sequencing sample was made of PBMCs. These TCRs come from a human donor in good health.

The rearrangement uses TRBV5-1 and TRBJ2-2, with 7 bases lining up with TRBD1. Germline assignment: CDR1 SGHRS and CDR2 YFSETQ. The CDR3 is 15 residues long. J was trimmed by 1 base and V by 2 bases; bases with no gene match: 2. CDR3 DNA sequence: TGCGCCAGCAGCTTACGGACAGGGAACACCGGGGAGCTGTTTTTT. It is translated as CASSLRTGNTGELFF.

CDR3 DNA: TGCGCCAGCAGCCAAGAACCGAGCTCTGGGGCCAACGTCCTGACTTTC. Protein product: CASSQEPSSGANVLTF. The J gene is TRBJ2-6, the V gene TRBV4-3, with D hard to call. V shed 0 bases and J shed 0 bases, with 6 bases lying between them. Per the germline V gene, CDR1 is LGHNA and CDR2 is YSLEER. This CDR3 has 16 residues.

V is TRBV10-1 and J is TRBJ2-5, with a weak D call TRBD2 (5 bases). Germline V CDR1 and CDR2: WNHNN, SYGVQD (reference sequence). V was clipped by 2 bases and J by 5 bases, with 6 bases between them. CDR3 length: 12 residues. The CDR3 DNA reads as TGCGCCAGCAGTGAGGGCGGGGAGACCCAGTACTTC. Its protein product is CASSEGGETQYF.

This clone was recorded a few times. This rearrangement joins TRBV5-1 to TRBJ2-3; 11 bases are a match to TRBD2. Germline V gene lookup returns CDR1 SGHRS and CDR2 YFSETQ. J gave up 2 bases and V 5 bases, and 7 bases lay outside the gene matches. This CDR3 comprises 16 residues. CDR3 region: CASSRGTSGTTDTQYF. The CDR3 coding sequence is TGCGCCAGCAGTCGCGGGACTAGCGGAACCACAGATACGCAGTATTTT.

The CDR3 loop reads CASSGTGSSYNEQFF. The CDR3 coding sequence is TGTGCCAGCAGCGGAACAGGTAGCTCCTACAATGAGCAGTTCTTC. The gene calls are TRBV9 and TRBJ2-1; weak D call: TRBD1 (5 bases). Germline CDR1 reads SGDLS; CDR2 reads YYNGEE. This CDR3 comprises 15 residues. Trimming left V 3 bases short and J 0 bases short, with 10 bases between.

The sample holds a few counts of this clone. The chain recombines TRBV5-1 with TRBJ1-1; weak D call: TRBD1 (6 bases). Germline values: CDR1 SGHRS, CDR2 YFSETQ. Between the trimmed V and J ends, which lost 5 bases and 1 base, there was a span of 18 bases. This CDR3 is 16 amino acids long. Here the CDR3 DNA reads TGCGCCAGCAGTACTGGGGGGGGGCGAGGGAACACTGAAGCTTTCTTT. Amino acids: CASSTGGGRGNTEAFF.

A word on this clone: Other DNA sequences from this sample encode an identical CDR3 as well. The CDR3 loop reads CASSPGSGYEQYF. The CDR3 DNA reads TGTGCCAGCTCACCAGGGTCAGGCTACGAGCAGTACTTC. The chain is built from TRBV18 and TRBJ2-7, with unresolved D. Germline loops: CDR1 KGHSH, CDR2 LQKENI. V lost 2 bases to trimming and J lost 3 bases, with 8 bases between them. The CDR3 sequence is 13 residues long.

J is TRBJ2-7 and V is TRBV19; 7 bases fit TRBD1. After removal of 3 bases from V and 3 bases from J, the junction contained 8 bases not matched to a gene. CDR3 length: 15 residues. Germline CDR1 and CDR2: LNHDA and SQIVND (reference sequence). CDR3 loop: CASSIRQGFIYEQYF. In DNA form, the CDR3 reads TGTGCCAGTAGTATCCGACAGGGATTTATCTACGAGCAGTACTTC. Using reference TRBV19 and TRBJ2-7 for the parts outside the CDR3, the full variable domain is DGGITQSPKYLFRKEGQNVTLSCEQNLNHDAMYWYRQDPGQGLRLIYYSQIVNDFQKGDIAEGYSVSREKKESFPLTVTSAQKNPTAFYLCASSIRQGFIYEQYFGPGTRLTVT.

The chain has TRBV19 and TRBJ2-7; 12 bases match TRBD2. Germline V gives CDR1 LNHDA, CDR2 SQIVND (reference sequence). V dropped 7 bases and J dropped 6; count of bases not matched to a gene: 13. The CDR3 is made up of 16 amino acids. CDR3 residues: CASKSIGTSGYAEQYF. Written as DNA, the CDR3 is TGTGCCAGTAAATCTATTGGGACTAGCGGGTACGCCGAGCAGTACTTC.

This clone has only a few counts. J is TRBJ2-7 and V is TRBV10-1; D might be TRBD2 (5 bases). Germline CDR1 WNHNN, CDR2 SYGVQD (reference sequence). V lost 3 bases, J lost 3 bases, and 6 bases lay in between. This CDR3 comprises 12 residues. CDR3 sequence: CASSDTSYEQYF. Here the CDR3 DNA reads TGCGCCAGCAGTGACACTAGCTACGAGCAGTACTTC.

This clone has only a few counts. CDR3 region: CASRLTSGRGEQFF. The CDR3 nucleotides read TGTGCCAGCAGGTTGACTAGCGGGAGAGGTGAGCAGTTCTTC. V usage is TRBV2 and J usage is TRBJ2-1; 12 nucleotides align to TRBD2. V shed 6 bases and J 9 bases; nucleotides not matched to a gene: 6. The CDR3 is 14 residues long. Germline V lookup: CDR1 SNHLY, CDR2 FYNNEI.

This sequence joins TRBV2 and TRBJ2-1, with 9 bases lining up with TRBD1. Germline CDR1 and CDR2: SNHLY and FYNNEI. The CDR3 runs to 15 residues. V lost 6 bases and J lost 1; bases outside the gene matches: 4. This CDR3 reads CASSPGQGSYNEQFF. The CDR3, as DNA: TGTGCCAGCAGCCCGGGACAGGGATCCTACAATGAGCAGTTCTTC.

This chain joins TRBV27 and TRBJ2-7; TRBD1 is a possible D gene (5 bases). Per germline, CDR1 MNHEY and CDR2 SMNVEV (reference sequence). The CDR3 loop spans 12 amino acids. Trimming left V 6 bases short and J 6 bases short, with 12 bases between. The CDR3 reads CASRGVSIEQYF. The CDR3 DNA reads as TGTGCCAGCAGAGGGGTGTCTATCGAGCAGTACTTC.